Below, 21 T cell receptor beta chains from the same sample are listed, as sequenced in a study of cytomegalovirus exposure and HLA in healthy donors. A multiplex PCR was run with 60 Vbeta primers and 13 Jbeta primers. The assay was immunoSEQ multiplex PCR, and TCRdb's table has in-frame clones only and misses some. The sample carries just over 200,000 clones, 55% to 75% recorded once. Sequenced: PBMCs. The receptors come from a man aged 35 to 55 in good health and CMV-seropositive.

In its sample, this clone was seen a few times. This chain joins TRBV5-4 and TRBJ2-3; 7 nucleotides match TRBD1. This CDR3 is built from 15 residues. With V trimmed by 4 bases and J by 1 base, 6 bases remained unmatched. CDR1 and CDR2 from the germline V gene are SGHNT and YYREEE (reference sequence). In DNA, the CDR3 is TGTGCCAGCAGCCGGAAAGGGGGCGGCACAGATACGCAGTATTTT. Translation: CASSRKGGGTDTQYF.

The chain has TRBV6-6 and TRBJ1-1; the match to TRBD1 covers 8 bases. Losses at the gene ends were 2 bases for V and 5 bases for J; bases not matched to a gene: 1. The CDR3 runs to 13 residues. Looked up from germline, CDR1 is MNHNY and CDR2 is SVGAGI (reference sequence). CDR3 nucleotide sequence: TGTGCCAGCAGTTACGGACAGGGAACTGAAGCTTTCTTT. This codes for CASSYGQGTEAFF.

The J gene is TRBJ2-7, the V gene TRBV18, with 7 bases matching TRBD2. V shed 3 bases, J shed 5 bases, and the junction held 4 bases outside the gene matches. Germline V lookup: CDR1 KGHSH, CDR2 LQKENI. The CDR3 totals 13 residues. The CDR3 nucleotides read TGTGCCAGCTCACCGGGAGGGGTCGACGAGCAGTACTTC. Translating gives CASSPGGVDEQYF.

This clone was counted once. The chain couples TRBV9 to TRBJ2-5; no definite D call. The CDR3 has 13 amino acids. Deletions cut 0 bases from V and 2 bases from J, with 5 bases between. CDR1 is SGDLS, CDR2 YYNGEE, per germline. The DNA of the CDR3 is TGTGCCAGCAGCGTAGCTACGCAAGAGACCCAGTACTTC. Its protein product is CASSVATQETQYF.

The chain links TRBV7-9 to TRBJ2-7; D is perhaps TRBD1 (5 bases). Trimming removed 5 bases at V and 6 bases at J, with 20 bases between. The CDR3 sequence is 15 residues long. In germline, CDR1 is SEHNR, CDR2 FQNEAQ (reference sequence). CDR3 protein: CASSPRTSAPLEQYF. As DNA, the CDR3 is TGTGCCAGCAGCCCCCGGACATCTGCGCCCCTCGAGCAGTACTTC.

The chain combines TRBV7-3 with TRBJ2-1, with a weak D call TRBD1 (6 bases). V gave up 5 bases and J gave up 6 bases, with 11 bases separating them. The CDR3 has 13 amino acids. CDR1 SGHTA and CDR2 FQGTGA come from the germline V gene. CDR3 sequence: CASSLEGVNEQFF. For the CDR3, the DNA is TGTGCCAGCAGCCTCGAGGGGGTCAATGAGCAGTTCTTC.

This clone was seen a handful of times. The J gene is TRBJ1-5, the V gene TRBV19, with D uncertain. V was shortened by 4 bases and J by 6 bases, with 7 bases between the two germline ends. Germline-derived CDR1 and CDR2 are LNHDA and SQIVND (reference sequence). The CDR3 has 12 amino acids. In DNA form, the CDR3 reads TGTGCCAGTAGTAATGGGCCTCAGCCCCAGCATTTT. Protein sequence: CASSNGPQPQHF.

The chain combines TRBV18 with TRBJ1-5; D not certain. CDR3 size: 14 residues. V lost 1 base, J lost 3 bases, and 7 bases lay in between. Germline V gene data show CDR1 as KGHSH and CDR2 as LQKENI. The CDR3 DNA reads as TGTGCCAGCTCACCACTTCCCTTCAATCAGCCCCAGCATTTT. It specifies CASSPLPFNQPQHF.

The chain couples TRBV4-3 to TRBJ2-2; D is unresolved. CDR3 length equals 16 residues. Germline V gene lookup returns CDR1 LGHNA and CDR2 YSLEER. V lost 4 bases and J lost 3, with 15 bases in between. CDR3 DNA: TGCGCCAGCAGCCCCTTCTCAGGTCCCGACACCGGGGAGCTGTTTTTT. Protein sequence: CASSPFSGPDTGELFF.

This sequence joins TRBV27 and TRBJ1-1, with TRBD1 as a possible D gene (5 bases). With 5 bases removed from V and 4 bases from J, the gap between germline ends came to 14 bases. The CDR3 length is 14 residues. CDR1 MNHEY and CDR2 SMNVEV come from the germline V gene (reference sequence). Here the CDR3 reads CASSPLVGGTEAFF. CDR3 nucleotides: TGTGCCAGCAGTCCCCTGGTGGGGGGCACTGAAGCTTTCTTT.

This clone was recorded a few times. The chain couples TRBV29-1 to TRBJ2-7, with 8 positions matching TRBD2. With 4 bases clipped from V and 2 bases from J, the junction kept 4 bases outside the gene matches. Germline CDR1 and CDR2: SQVTM and ANQGSEA. This CDR3 has 13 residues. CDR3 nucleotide sequence: TGCAGCGTTGGGGGTAGCGGGGCCTACGAGCAGTACTTC. Translating gives CSVGGSGAYEQYF.

A note on this clone: One junction end disagrees with the germline gene, perhaps due to a read error. The chain employs TRBV7-9 and TRBJ2-3; D is unclear. The CDR3 totals 12 residues. CDR1 and CDR2 (germline): SEHNR, FQNEAQ (reference sequence). The CDR3 loop reads CSSSLTSLTQYF. The CDR3 coding sequence is TGTTCCAGCAGCTTAACATCTCTTACGCAGTATTTT.

The chain is built from TRBV5-4 and TRBJ1-2; 8 nucleotides align to TRBD1. Looked up from germline, CDR1 is SGHNT and CDR2 is YYREEE (reference sequence). Trimming took 4 bases from V and 0 from J; bases not matched to a gene: 8. The CDR3 runs 16 residues. The CDR3 DNA is TGTGCCAGCAGCACCCGACAGGGGACCACTAACTATGGCTACACCTTC. Translated: CASSTRQGTTNYGYTF. Filled out from reference TRBV5-4 and TRBJ1-2, the complete variable domain reads ETGVTQSPTHLIKTRGQQVTLRCSSQSGHNTVSWYQQALGQGPQFIFQYYREEENGRGNFPPRFSGLQFPNYSSELNVNALELDDSALYLCASSTRQGTTNYGYTFGSGTRLTVV.

The genes are TRBV7-2 and TRBJ1-1, with D tentatively TRBD1 (6 bases). Germline V gene sequence: CDR1 SGHTA, CDR2 FQGNSA. The CDR3 contains 14 residues. The germline V and J ends were trimmed by 1 base and 1 base, with 7 bases remaining between them. The CDR3 DNA reads as TGTGCCAGCAGCTTAGGCAGGGGGAACACTGAAGCTTTCTTT. Its translation is CASSLGRGNTEAFF.

This clone has just one count. The chain has TRBV11-2 and TRBJ1-4, with 7 bases matching TRBD1. In germline, CDR1 is SGHAT, CDR2 FQNNGV. The CDR3 loop spans 15 amino acids. The ends lost 3 bases at V and 4 bases at J; junction bases unmatched: 5. CDR3: CASSLTGSYNEKLFF. CDR3 coding DNA: TGTGCCAGCAGCTTGACAGGGAGCTATAATGAAAAACTGTTTTTT.

The rearrangement links TRBV29-1 to TRBJ1-2; D is ambiguous. The V gene's germline CDR1 is SQVTM and CDR2 ANQGSEA. This CDR3 has 13 amino acids. Trimming took 6 bases from V and 5 from J, leaving 16 bases between them. This chain's CDR3 is CSVRITQAYGYTF. The CDR3 bases are TGCAGCGTCAGGATAACCCAAGCATATGGCTACACCTTC. Full variable domain (rest looked up from reference TRBV29-1 and TRBJ1-2): SAVISQKPSRDICQRGTSLTIQCQVDSQVTMMFWYRQQPGQSLTLIATANQGSEATYESGFVIDKFPISRPNLTFSTLTVSNMSPEDSSIYLCSVRITQAYGYTFGSGTRLTVV.

CDR3 nucleotide sequence: TGTGCCAGCAGCGCTTTTGGACAGGGAGAAAAACTGTTTTTT. It codes for CASSAFGQGEKLFF. This chain connects TRBV6-5 to TRBJ1-4; TRBD1 agrees at 8 bases. This CDR3 has 14 residues. The V gene's germline CDR1 is MNHEY and CDR2 SVGAGI. The junction had 8 bases not matched to a gene; V was cut back by 6 bases and J by 8 bases.

This chain links TRBV11-2 with TRBJ2-7; possible D gene TRBD2, 5 bases. V gave up 1 base and J gave up 6 bases, with 13 bases separating them. This CDR3 spans 14 amino acids. The germline V gene encodes CDR1 SGHAT and CDR2 FQNNGV. CDR3 nucleotides: TGTGCCAGCAGCTTAGGGACCTACGGGGTCGAGCAGTACTTC. Translating gives CASSLGTYGVEQYF.

This clone has more than one count but fewer than ten. The rearrangement links TRBV5-1 to TRBJ1-6, with D hard to call. The germline gives CDR1 SGHRS, CDR2 YFSETQ. The germline V and J ends were trimmed by 4 bases and 0 bases, with 5 bases remaining between them. The CDR3 loop spans 14 amino acids. The CDR3 sequence: CASSVSSYNSPLHF. The CDR3 nucleotides read TGCGCCAGCAGCGTGAGCTCCTATAATTCACCCCTCCACTTT.

The rearrangement uses TRBV15 and TRBJ2-4; 7 nucleotides line up with TRBD1. The CDR3 consists of 16 residues. V shed 0 bases and J 2 bases; nucleotides not matched to a gene: 4. Germline assignment: CDR1 LNHNV and CDR2 YYDKDF (reference sequence). This CDR3 is CATSRERGPTKNIQYF. The CDR3 DNA follows: TGTGCCACCAGCAGAGAAAGGGGGCCAACCAAAAACATTCAGTACTTC.

In the case of this clone: Its ends do not fully match the called genes, so a read error is possible. The chain couples TRBV2 to TRBJ1-1, with a tentative D call TRBD1 (6 bases). The CDR3 length is 14 residues. The germline V gene has CDR1 SNHLY and CDR2 FYNNEI. The CDR3, as DNA: TGTGCCAGCACTGAACAGGGTATGAACACTGAAGCTTTCTTT. Its protein is CASTEQGMNTEAFF.